Sequencing of this TCR beta chain was carried out in a study of blood T cell repertoires in COVID-19. Study-wide background: Acute-phase and convalescent COVID-19 samples originated in the United States, Italy and Spain. Sources were T cells, B-cell-depleted T cells, or PBMCs; the material itself was cDNA or gDNA.

From germline, CDR1 is SGHRS and CDR2 YFSETQ. This CDR3 comprises 13 residues. V lost 10 bases and J lost 2; bases outside the gene matches: 8. Measured with immunoSEQ multiplex PCR; TCRdb has only the in-frame clones, and not every one. The sample records about 430,000 clones, around nine tenths being singletons. The study recruited people aged about 18 to 90 years across 24 US areas. A COVID-19 case had been met by exposed participants during the 2 weeks before study entry. This receptor was identified in a woman between 18 and 30 years old who had been exposed to COVID-19. This chain connects TRBV5-1 to TRBJ2-5; 7 nucleotides line up with TRBD1. What was sequenced was PBMCs or T cells enriched from blood (not recorded which). CDR3 amino acids: CALPADRQETQYF. CDR3 in DNA: TGCGCCTTACCGGCGGACAGGCAAGAGACCCAGTACTTC.